Below, 8 T cell receptor beta chains from the same sample are listed, as sequenced in a study of T-cell reconstitution after alpha-beta-depleted transplantation in children. A TCRbeta library incorporating unique molecular identifiers was prepared. TCRdb recomputed calls from the PCR reads with MiXCR, one row per CDR3 protein. The sample shows about 980,000 distinct CDR3 sequences, about 29% of them seen only once. The source material was PBMCs, mostly from graft donor cells, sampled 360 days after TCRalphabeta/CD19-depleted stem cell transplant. These receptors were taken from a boy under three years old who had a stem cell transplant for SCID, so the T cells may come from the graft donor.

The J gene is TRBJ2-3, the V gene TRBV12-3 or TRBV12-4; D possibly corresponds to TRBD2 (6 bases). V dropped 2 bases and J dropped 5 bases, with 17 bases sitting between them. The length of the CDR3 is 16 residues. The CDR3 DNA follows: TGTGCCAGCAGTTTATCAGCCCTATACGGGGGAGATACGCAGTATTTT. Its protein product is CASSLSALYGGDTQYF.

There are a few counts of this clonotype. The V gene is TRBV4-2, the J gene TRBJ2-1, with a tentative D call TRBD1 (5 bases). The CDR3 sequence is 13 residues long. Germline V gives CDR1 LGHNA, CDR2 YNFKEQ. Trimming cost V 2 bases and J 8 bases, with 10 bases left between them. CDR3 loop: CASSQPGYDEQFF. The CDR3 DNA follows: TGTGCCAGCAGCCAACCAGGGTACGATGAGCAGTTCTTC.

The rearrangement uses TRBV20-1 and TRBJ2-3; TRBD2 matches at 7 bases. The junction had 8 bases not matched to a gene; V was cut back by 0 bases and J by 2 bases. CDR1 and CDR2 from the germline V gene are DFQATT and SNEGSKA (reference sequence). The CDR3 covers 16 residues. Here the CDR3 reads CSARDLPSGATDTQYF. DNA of the CDR3: TGCAGTGCTAGAGATCTGCCTAGCGGAGCCACAGATACGCAGTATTTT.

This chain connects TRBV3-1 to TRBJ2-7, with a tentative D call TRBD1 (5 bases). The V end was cut by 1 base, the J end by 9 bases, with 16 bases between. The CDR3 contains 14 residues. The germline CDR1 and CDR2 sequences are LGHDT and YNNKEL (reference sequence). The CDR3 region is CASSQGGGHQGQYF. CDR3 in DNA: TGTGCCAGCAGCCAAGGGGGCGGACATCAGGGGCAGTACTTC.

This chain connects TRBV5-1 to TRBJ2-7, with D possibly matching TRBD2 (6 bases). The germline CDR1 and CDR2 sequences are SGHRS and YFSETQ. This CDR3 has 15 residues. V lost 2 bases, J lost 2 bases, and 14 bases lay in between. In DNA form, the CDR3 reads TGCGCCAGCAGCTTTCTCCGGGGGTCAGCCTACGAGCAGTACTTC. Translated: CASSFLRGSAYEQYF.

This chain links TRBV4-2 with TRBJ2-1; maybe TRBD2 (7 bases). Germline V gene lookup returns CDR1 LGHNA and CDR2 YNFKEQ. This CDR3 is 17 amino acids long. Trimming removed 0 bases from V and 3 bases from J, with 15 bases in between. The CDR3 loop is CASSQDRTRGLYNEQFF. The CDR3 nucleotides read TGTGCCAGCAGCCAAGATCGGACGCGGGGGCTCTACAATGAGCAGTTCTTC.

The table lists this clonotype with a few counts. The gene calls are TRBV20-1 and TRBJ1-4, with D uncertain. CDR3 length: 16 amino acids. The V and J ends lost 0 bases and 0 bases respectively, with 11 bases between them. Per the germline V gene, CDR1 is DFQATT and CDR2 is SNEGSKA (reference sequence). For the CDR3, the DNA is TGCAGTGCTAGAGACCAAAGAAGCGCAACTAATGAAAAACTGTTTTTT. It codes for CSARDQRSATNEKLFF.

The chain recombines TRBV5-5 with TRBJ1-1, with D perhaps matching TRBD1 (6 bases). V was trimmed by 4 bases and J by 11 bases, leaving 15 bases between them. The CDR3 totals 12 residues. CDR1 is SGHKS and CDR2 is YYEKEE in the germline V gene (reference sequence). The CDR3, as DNA: TGTGCCAGCAGCACCCAGGGGTTCGGCGCTTTCTTT. It yields the protein CASSTQGFGAFF.